Listed below are T cell receptor beta chains from one sample, sequenced in a study of identifying expanded T cells in peripheral blood. TCRdb's copy holds only in-frame clones and misses some; the assay was immunoSEQ multiplex PCR. This table has fewer than 110,000 clones, roughly 87% appearing once. The sample was blood. These receptors originate from a person aged 18 to 70 in good health. Each CDR3 is given with its conserved first and last residue. Each record gives: J gene, CDR3 length, D gene, clone size, V gene, CDR3 DNA, CDR3 protein. A D gene is named only where the DNA matches it firmly. Size is stated for part of the rows, as once, few or many counts, or as a class when the clone is expanded.

J: TRBJ2-7; length: 16; D: NA; size: few; V: TRBV4-3; DNA: TGCGCCAGCAGCCAACTTTTGGGTAAACGGGGCTACGAGCAGTACTTC; CDR3: CASSQLLGKRGYEQYF
J: TRBJ2-3; length: 18; D: TRBD1; size: NA; V: TRBV19; DNA: TGTGCCAGTAGTATAGCCCTTCCGGACAGGGGGTGGCCAGATACGCAGTATTTT; CDR3: CASSIALPDRGWPDTQYF
J: TRBJ1-6; length: 15; D: NA; size: NA; V: TRBV27; DNA: TGTGCCAGCAGTTTAATACGCTCCTATAATTCACCCCTCCACTTT; CDR3: CASSLIRSYNSPLHF
J: TRBJ1-2; length: 14; D: NA; size: few; V: TRBV5-4; DNA: TGTGCCAGCAGCTTGGCCGCATTTAACTATGGCTACACCTTC; CDR3: CASSLAAFNYGYTF
J: TRBJ1-5; length: 15; D: TRBD1; size: NA; V: TRBV27; DNA: TGTGCCAGCAGTCCGACAGGGTGGCCCGCTCAGCCCCAGCATTTT; CDR3: CASSPTGWPAQPQHF
J: TRBJ2-5; length: 16; D: TRBD2; size: NA; V: TRBV28; DNA: TGTGCCAGCAGTTTCCGGCGGGAGGGGGCGGAAGAGACCCAGTACTTC; CDR3: CASSFRREGAEETQYF
J: TRBJ2-3; length: 15; D: TRBD1; size: once; V: TRBV11-3; DNA: TGTGCCAGCAGCTCGGGACAGGGGAGCACAGATACGCAGTATTTT; CDR3: CASSSGQGSTDTQYF
J: TRBJ1-2; length: 14; D: TRBD1; size: NA; V: TRBV7-2; DNA: TGTGCCAGCCTTCGGACAGGGCAACGGGATGGCTACACCTTC; CDR3: CASLRTGQRDGYTF
J: TRBJ2-1; length: 12; D: NA; size: NA; V: TRBV14; DNA: TGTGCCAGCAGCCAAGATCACAGGGAGCAGTTCTTC; CDR3: CASSQDHREQFF
J: TRBJ2-3; length: 20; D: NA; size: NA; V: TRBV4-1; DNA: TGCGCCAGCAGCCAAGTTGTGGGAACGTTGGCGGGACTCCACGCTGCGACGCAGTATTTT; CDR3: CASSQVVGTLAGLHAATQYF
J: TRBJ2-7; length: 12; D: NA; size: few; V: TRBV7-9; DNA: TGTGCCAGCAGCCCTGGGGGACGCGAGCAGTACTTC; CDR3: CASSPGGREQYF
J: TRBJ1-2; length: 16; D: TRBD1; size: NA; V: TRBV7-9; DNA: TGTGCCAGCAGCCCTAGCTCAGGGGGCGCTAACTATGGCTACACCTTC; CDR3: CASSPSSGGANYGYTF
J: TRBJ2-4; length: 18; D: NA; size: NA; V: TRBV29-1; DNA: TGCAGCGTTGCCCCTCAGGGGAGGTCGTTTGAGGCCAAAAACATTCAGTACTTC; CDR3: CSVAPQGRSFEAKNIQYF
J: TRBJ2-1; length: 16; D: TRBD2; size: NA; V: TRBV5-1; DNA: TGCGCCAGCAGCTCTCTGAGCGGGGGATCCTACAATGAGCAGTTCTTC; CDR3: CASSSLSGGSYNEQFF
J: TRBJ1-2; length: 15; D: NA; size: NA; V: TRBV9; DNA: TGTGCCAGCGGACTAGACAGCGGGGGGTACTATGGCTACACCTTC; CDR3: CASGLDSGGYYGYTF
J: TRBJ2-5; length: 12; D: NA; size: many; V: TRBV6-6; DNA: TGTGCCAGCAGTTGGTCCCAAGAGACCCAGTACTTC; CDR3: CASSWSQETQYF
J: TRBJ2-3; length: 13; D: NA; size: NA; V: TRBV2; DNA: TGTGCCAGCAAAGTAGTAGGTGCAGATACGCAGTATTTT; CDR3: CASKVVGADTQYF
J: TRBJ2-2; length: 16; D: NA; size: NA; V: TRBV4-2; DNA: TGTGCCAGCAGCCAAGAGACGGGTGCGAACACCGGGGAGCTGTTTTTT; CDR3: CASSQETGANTGELFF
J: TRBJ1-4; length: 14; D: NA; size: few; V: TRBV5-5; DNA: TGTGCCAGCAGCTTGCGCAGGGCGGGGGAAAAACTGTTTTTT; CDR3: CASSLRRAGEKLFF
J: TRBJ2-3; length: 15; D: NA; size: NA; V: TRBV19; DNA: TGTGCCAGCGGGGGCGGGGCTTGGAGCACAGATACGCAGTATTTT; CDR3: CASGGGAWSTDTQYF
J: TRBJ2-7; length: 12; D: NA; size: NA; V: TRBV7-9; DNA: TGTGCCAGCAGCTTAGTGGGCTACGAGCAGTACTTC; CDR3: CASSLVGYEQYF
J: TRBJ2-7; length: 14; D: TRBD1; size: NA; V: TRBV5-6; DNA: TGTGCCAGCAGCCAGGGGGCCTCCTCCTACGAGCAGTACTTC; CDR3: CASSQGASSYEQYF
J: TRBJ2-7; length: 14; D: TRBD1; size: NA; V: TRBV30; DNA: TGTGCCTGGAATCACGGGACAGGGCACTACGAGCAGTACTTC; CDR3: CAWNHGTGHYEQYF
J: TRBJ1-6; length: 13; D: NA; size: NA; V: TRBV2; DNA: TGTGCCAGCAGGGAGGACAGCTATTCACCCCTCCACTTT; CDR3: CASREDSYSPLHF
J: TRBJ2-2; length: 16; D: NA; size: NA; V: TRBV4-2; DNA: TGTGCCAGCAGCCAAGAACGGCCTGTGGAGGCCGGGGAGCTGTTTTTT; CDR3: CASSQERPVEAGELFF
J: TRBJ2-5; length: 14; D: TRBD2; size: NA; V: TRBV7-7; DNA: TGTGCCAGCAGCAAAGCGGGGGGGCACGAGACCCAGTACTTC; CDR3: CASSKAGGHETQYF
J: TRBJ2-7; length: 14; D: NA; size: NA; V: TRBV5-1; DNA: TGCGCCAGCAGCTTGCGGGCGGACTCCTACGAGCAGTACTTC; CDR3: CASSLRADSYEQYF
J: TRBJ1-4; length: 15; D: NA; size: NA; V: TRBV5-5; DNA: TGTGCCAGCAGCTTCATGACGAGGACTAATGAAAAACTGTTTTTT; CDR3: CASSFMTRTNEKLFF
J: TRBJ1-5; length: 15; D: NA; size: NA; V: TRBV9; DNA: TGTGCCAGCAGCGTAGATGGGGTAATCAATCAGCCCCAGCATTTT; CDR3: CASSVDGVINQPQHF
J: TRBJ1-6; length: 16; D: TRBD1; size: NA; V: TRBV18; DNA: TGTGCCAGCTCACCACCGGGACAGGGCCGGGGAAAACCCCTCCACTTT; CDR3: CASSPPGQGRGKPLHF
J: TRBJ2-1; length: 14; D: NA; size: NA; V: TRBV7-2; DNA: TGTGCCAGCAGCCCCGGAGGGAGGGGGTATGAGCAGTTCTTC; CDR3: CASSPGGRGYEQFF
J: TRBJ1-2; length: 12; D: NA; size: NA; V: TRBV7-9; DNA: TGTGCCAGCAGCTTCTTGGTGGTGGGCTACACCTTC; CDR3: CASSFLVVGYTF
J: TRBJ2-7; length: 11; D: NA; size: NA; V: TRBV6-5; DNA: TGTGCCAGCAGGAGGGACTACGAGCAGTACTTC; CDR3: CASRRDYEQYF
J: TRBJ1-2; length: 16; D: TRBD1; size: NA; V: TRBV27; DNA: TGTGCCAGCACCGCGGGACAGGGGGCATATGACTATGGCTACACCTTC; CDR3: CASTAGQGAYDYGYTF
J: TRBJ2-3; length: 14; D: NA; size: NA; V: TRBV6-5; DNA: TGTGCCAGCAGTTACCGGGTCGAGGGGTTTGCGCAGTATTTT; CDR3: CASSYRVEGFAQYF
J: TRBJ2-5; length: 12; D: NA; size: NA; V: TRBV13; DNA: TGTGCCAGCAGCCAGGGACAAGAGACCCAGTACTTC; CDR3: CASSQGQETQYF
J: TRBJ2-3; length: 15; D: TRBD1; size: NA; V: TRBV7-2; DNA: TGTGCCAGCAGCATCCACAGGGGCCGCACAGATACGCAGTATTTT; CDR3: CASSIHRGRTDTQYF
J: TRBJ2-2; length: 16; D: NA; size: NA; V: TRBV4-2; DNA: TGTGCCAGCAGCCAAGATGGATGGAAGGCCACCGGGGAGCTGTTTTTT; CDR3: CASSQDGWKATGELFF
J: TRBJ2-3; length: 16; D: NA; size: NA; V: TRBV7-2; DNA: TGTGCCAGCAGCCGCGAACGGCGGGGCGGATTTGATACGCAGTATTTT; CDR3: CASSRERRGGFDTQYF
J: TRBJ1-2; length: 14; D: NA; size: NA; V: TRBV13; DNA: TGTGCCAGCAGCCCGGGACGTGCCGTCTATGGCTACACCTTC; CDR3: CASSPGRAVYGYTF
J: TRBJ1-6; length: 14; D: TRBD1; size: NA; V: TRBV10-1; DNA: TGCGCCAGCAGTGAGGGACAGGTTATGTCACCCCTCCACTTT; CDR3: CASSEGQVMSPLHF
J: TRBJ1-2; length: 12; D: NA; size: NA; V: TRBV19; DNA: TGTGCCAGTAGTATGAGTGTCGGGGGCTACACCTTC; CDR3: CASSMSVGGYTF